These 8 T cell receptor beta chains were sequenced from one sample in a study of radiotherapy plus CTLA-4 blockade in lung cancer (dated by TCRdb to the late 2010s). The receptor library was made with the immunoSEQ multiplex PCR assay. As stored in TCRdb, this immuneACCESS dataset retains in-frame rearrangements with V and J assigned. A fraction of the clones does not appear; measured against another copy, unresolved V genes explain less than half of the discrepancy, and the remainder lacks a known reason. The sample table lists 65,000 to 85,000 clones, around 74% of them with a count of one. The top ten clones comprise 9.5% to 10% of the sample. Here the sequenced sample was peripheral blood, taken from a patient treated with radiotherapy plus ipilimumab. These receptors were collected from a human donor with non-small cell lung cancer whose response to radiotherapy plus ipilimumab could not be evaluated.

The rearrangement links TRBV4-2 to TRBJ1-2; no clear D. The V end was cut by 0 bases, the J end by 4 bases, with 12 bases between. The CDR3 spans 15 residues. Looked up from germline, CDR1 is LGHNA and CDR2 is YNFKEQ. CDR3 amino acids: CASSQERDAPYGYTF. The DNA for the CDR3 is TGTGCCAGCAGCCAAGAAAGAGATGCCCCCTATGGCTACACCTTC.

The J gene is TRBJ2-5, the V gene TRBV20-1; D remains ambiguous. The CDR3 spans 11 residues. Germline V gene lookup returns CDR1 DFQATT and CDR2 SNEGSKA (reference sequence). V dropped 3 bases and J dropped 2 bases, with 4 bases sitting between them. This chain's CDR3 is CSASKQETQYF. CDR3 bases: TGCAGTGCTAGTAAACAAGAGACCCAGTACTTC.

The chain joins TRBV5-4 to TRBJ2-7; no clear D gene. The germline V gene encodes CDR1 SGHNT and CDR2 YYREEE (reference sequence). The length of the CDR3 is 15 residues. V lost 0 bases, J lost 0 bases, and 10 bases lay in between. CDR3 bases: TGTGCCAGCAGCTTGGGGGCTTTTCCCTCCTACGAGCAGTACTTC. Its translation is CASSLGAFPSYEQYF.

Regarding this clone: Other DNA sequences in the same sample also yield this CDR3. The chain links TRBV5-1 to TRBJ2-7; 10 bases agree with TRBD1. This CDR3 has 15 amino acids. Germline V CDR1 and CDR2: SGHRS, YFSETQ. V lost 1 base to trimming and J lost 3 bases; unmatched junction nucleotides: 4. The CDR3 spells CASSLRGDRGYEQYF. The CDR3 DNA sequence: TGCGCCAGCAGCTTGCGAGGGGACAGGGGCTACGAGCAGTACTTC.

This clone was seen a handful of times. The chain combines TRBV2 with TRBJ1-2, with a tentative D call TRBD1 (6 bases). The length of the CDR3 is 14 residues. Germline loops: CDR1 SNHLY, CDR2 FYNNEI. The ends were cut back, 2 bases at V and 4 bases at J, with 11 bases in the middle. The CDR3 loop reads CASSETQGAYGYTF. CDR3 nucleotide sequence: TGTGCCAGCAGTGAAACACAGGGTGCCTATGGCTACACCTTC.

The chain uses TRBV4-1 and TRBJ2-3; 7 bases match TRBD2. CDR1 and CDR2 from the germline V gene are MGHRA and YSYEKL. Trimming took 1 base from V and 4 from J; bases not matched to a gene: 5. CDR3 length: 15 amino acids. The CDR3 DNA sequence: TGCGCCAGCAGCCAAGCAGACGCGGGGGCAGATACGCAGTATTTT. Protein sequence: CASSQADAGADTQYF.

This sequence joins TRBV18 and TRBJ1-1; TRBD1 might be the D (6 bases). V was shortened by 3 bases and J by 10 bases, with 15 bases between the two germline ends. CDR1 and CDR2 (germline): KGHSH, LQKENI. This CDR3 has 13 residues. The CDR3 spells CASSPDRSGLAFF. The CDR3 DNA sequence: TGTGCCAGCTCACCTGACAGGTCAGGTCTAGCTTTCTTT.

The rearrangement joins TRBV6-1 to TRBJ2-3; D may be TRBD1 (6 bases). V was cut by 6 bases and J by 2 bases, with 15 bases left in between. Germline V gene data show CDR1 as MNHNS and CDR2 as SASEGT. The CDR3 is 15 amino acids. CDR3 residues: CASRHQGLVTDTQYF. The CDR3 nucleotides are TGTGCCAGCAGACATCAGGGGCTAGTCACAGATACGCAGTATTTT.